This TCR beta chain was sequenced for a study of neurological immune-mediated disorders (dated by TCRdb to about 2019). Background on the whole study: Peripheral blood TCR-beta repertoires from HTLV-I-associated myelopathy (HAM/TSP) patients, multiple sclerosis patients and healthy controls were compared by UMI-based sequencing. The cohort was made up of about 66 subjects, consisting of around 14 HAM/TSP patients, around 35 multiple sclerosis patients and 20 healthy controls. The 95 to 120 TCR-beta libraries covered PBMC samples along with longitudinal samples, technical triplicates, and paired sorted CD4+ and CD8+ T-cell subsets. The investigation overall reported the following: No identical CDR3 amino acid sequences were found to be shared among expanded clones across subjects, suggesting that TCR-beta repertoires were private in all groups. TCR clonal expansion was highest in HAM/TSP patients and lowest in MS patients, with MS patients falling below even healthy controls.

This clonotype was picked up many times. This clone's antigen is unknown. Base qualities are missing; no much larger clone stands one base away. The healthy controls were volunteers from blood banks in Maryland, USA. TCR libraries for sorted subsets were made from under 1.1 million sorted CD4+ or CD8+ T cells. PBMCs were separated from peripheral blood using Ficoll-Hypaque density gradient centrifugation and then cryopreserved in liquid nitrogen. Paired sorted CD4+ and CD8+ subsets came from healthy controls, HAM/TSP patients and MS patients. The CDR3 runs 16 residues from the cysteine to the phenylalanine. CDR3 DNA only is kept here, 48 bases in frame from base 1. From V the trimming removes 6 bases and from J it removes 4 bases, while the gene matches leave 11 bases of the junction unaccounted for. To synthesize cDNA, template-switch 5'RACE was performed with a primer carrying a 10-nucleotide random unique molecular identifier so that each TCR transcript was tagged. Every sequencing run yielded over 190 million TCR-beta sequences covering 15-18 subjects. Total RNA was extracted with the RNeasy kit. The KAPA Real-time Library Amplification kit was used to amplify TCR-beta VDJ regions with primers targeting the TCR constant region and the 5'RACE anchor. A first PCR added sample indexes and Illumina adaptors, and a second PCR then raised library yield. The roughly 650 bp TCR product was size-selected on a 2% E-gel SizeSelection system after Ampure bead purification. Before pooling, library quality was checked on a Bioanalyzer, concentration was measured with Qubit, and libraries were quantified with the Kapa Library Quantification kit. An Illumina HiSeq 2500 was used to sequence the libraries paired-end at 2 x 150 bp. To increase sequence diversity, about 23-30% phiX was spiked into each library pool. In the paper's pipeline: Quality-filtered reads were processed with the UMI-based MiGEC pipeline, which removed over 75% of raw TCR sequences during error correction. VDJ genes were aligned to IMGT germline references, and clonotypes were defined by unique CDR3 amino acid sequence plus V-J genes. VDJtools evaluated clonal expansion, Shannon diversity and CDR3 relatedness (CalcPairwiseDistances, ClusterSamples); CLCbio workbench built phylogenetic trees. Using coefficient-of-variation modelling across technical triplicates, the study counted a clone as expanded if it had at least 8 unique UMIs. The public reads were reanalyzed by TCRdb: fastp trimming at Q25, MiXCR alignment, in-frame beta chains only. Rows are combined by CDR3 protein, so each entry shows the most common genes and DNA. The V and J calls and clone size are TCRdb's, not the authors'. Here the sample has about 39,000 distinct CDR3 sequences; approximately 7.2% occur a single time. Together, the top ten hold under 6.5% of the sample.

Specimen: CD4+ T cells from blood. The rearrangement joined TRBV12-3 or TRBV12-4 to TRBJ2-2; TRBD2 lines up with 7 middle nucleotides. The sequence derives from a man in his forties or fifties in good health. The nucleotide sequence reads TGTGCCAGCAGATCGAGGGGAGGGCCGTCCACCGGGGAGCTGTTTTTT. The resulting protein is CASRSRGGPSTGELFF.